This T cell receptor beta chain was observed in a study of sequential checkpoint blockade in melanoma. Study at large: Maintenance nivolumab came after either treatment sequence. 91 pretreatment tumor DNA samples were TCRβ immunosequenced. Matched biopsies came pretreatment and at week 13 for twenty-two patients.

The treatment denotes: randomized to nivolumab then ipilimumab (arm A) or the reverse (arm B). No patient had prior DNA-damaging chemotherapy. Only in-frame clones appear in the TCRdb table, and some are missing; sequencing was by immunoSEQ multiplex PCR. The table lists thousands of clones, about 24% of them singletons, with 30% in the top ten. Unmatched junction bases numbered 8, after V lost 7 bases and J lost 1 base. The CDR3 spans 16 residues. The germline CDR1 and CDR2 sequences are WSHSY and SAAADI. V usage is TRBV10-2 and J usage is TRBJ2-5; 11 bases map to TRBD2. This sequence was found in a human donor with melanoma. Sample: tumor tissue (inferred from file names), taken from a patient given nivolumab and ipilimumab in sequence. The CDR3 DNA is TGCGCCAGCAAAAGATCTGGGACTAGCGGCCAAGAGACCCAGTACTTC. Translated: CASKRSGTSGQETQYF.